These 13 T cell receptor beta chains originate from one sample sequenced in a study of Tregs in tolerant kidney transplant recipients. Measured with immunoSEQ multiplex PCR; TCRdb has only the in-frame clones, and not every one. The data show tens of thousands of clones, under 95% seen once. This specimen was Tregs from blood, taken before the transplant. All receptors derive from a human donor who received a combined kidney and bone marrow transplant.

The chain is built from TRBV27 and TRBJ1-5; D not resolved. The CDR3 length is 14 residues. With 5 bases removed from V and 0 bases from J, the gap between germline ends came to 8 bases. Germline V gene sequence: CDR1 MNHEY, CDR2 SMNVEV (reference sequence). The CDR3 is CASSPFSSNQPQHF. The CDR3 nucleotides are TGTGCCAGCAGTCCTTTCAGTAGCAATCAGCCCCAGCATTTT.

The rearrangement joins TRBV19 to TRBJ1-5; D remains ambiguous. The CDR3 runs to 13 residues. Germline CDR1 and CDR2: LNHDA and SQIVND (reference sequence). The V gene lost 5 bases and the J gene lost 0 bases, with 5 bases spanning the gap. The CDR3 sequence is CASSENSNQPQHF. The CDR3 DNA reads TGTGCCAGTAGTGAGAATAGCAATCAGCCCCAGCATTTT.

The chain is built from TRBV6-5 and TRBJ2-3; 9 nucleotides align to TRBD2. Looked up from germline, CDR1 is MNHEY and CDR2 is SVGAGI. The CDR3 totals 15 residues. V was pared by 2 bases and J by 2 bases, with 2 bases of the junction left unmatched. This CDR3 is CASSYGLAFTDTQYF. The CDR3 nucleotides read TGTGCCAGCAGTTACGGACTAGCGTTCACAGATACGCAGTATTTT.

This sequence joins TRBV11-3 and TRBJ2-7; 8 bases match TRBD1. CDR3 length equals 14 residues. Looked up from germline, CDR1 is SGHNT and CDR2 is YENEEA. The junction had 12 bases not matched to a gene; V was cut back by 5 bases and J by 9 bases. The CDR3: CASSSQGAAGRQYF. In DNA, the CDR3 is TGTGCCAGCAGCAGCCAGGGGGCCGCTGGGAGGCAGTACTTC.

The CDR3 reads CASSLTRGPVEGQFF. The DNA of the CDR3 is TGTGCCAGCAGCTTAACCCGAGGACCCGTTGAGGGTCAGTTCTTC. The chain joins TRBV11-2 to TRBJ2-1, with D possibly TRBD2 on 5 matching bases. Deletions cut 2 bases from V and 13 bases from J, with 21 bases between. The germline V gene has CDR1 SGHAT and CDR2 FQNNGV. The CDR3 totals 15 residues.

The chain recombines TRBV6-1 with TRBJ1-3; no firm D call. The CDR3 sequence is 14 residues long. V was shortened by 5 bases and J by 14 bases, with 22 bases between the two germline ends. The germline gives CDR1 MNHNS, CDR2 SASEGT. The CDR3 DNA is TGTGCCAGCAGTCGAAGGGCGGGTCTAGTAGGGCTATATTTT. It encodes CASSRRAGLVGLYF.

The chain's CDR3 is CASSLFFLPQHF. CDR3 nucleotide sequence: TGTGCCAGCAGTTTATTCTTCCTGCCCCAGCATTTT. The chain couples TRBV28 to TRBJ1-5; D is uncertain. Trimming pared 1 base from V and 9 bases from J, leaving 7 bases between. The CDR3 covers 12 residues. Per germline, CDR1 MDHEN and CDR2 SYDVKM.

This clone was recorded once. The genes are TRBV15 and TRBJ2-1; 7 bases fit TRBD2. The ends lost 1 base at V and 5 bases at J; junction bases unmatched: 8. This CDR3 region has 16 residues. Per the germline V gene, CDR1 is LNHNV and CDR2 is YYDKDF (reference sequence). The CDR3 region is CATSRGGGRGDNEQFF. DNA for the CDR3: TGTGCCACCAGCAGAGGGGGCGGGAGAGGGGACAATGAGCAGTTCTTC.

The chain is built from TRBV25-1 and TRBJ2-7; weak D call: TRBD1 (6 bases). CDR1 and CDR2 (germline): MGHDK, SYGVNS. The CDR3 extends over 16 amino acids. V lost 2 bases, J lost 2 bases, and 16 bases lay in between. Here the CDR3 reads CASSESGTKNPYEQYF. The CDR3 DNA reads TGTGCCAGCAGTGAAAGTGGGACAAAGAATCCCTACGAGCAGTACTTC.

V is TRBV2 and J is TRBJ2-5; possibly TRBD1 for D (5 bases). V shed 6 bases and J shed 5 bases, with 7 bases lying between them. The CDR3 is 11 residues long. Germline lookup yields CDR1 SNHLY and CDR2 FYNNEI. The CDR3 DNA reads TGTGCCAGCAGGGGGCGGGAGACCCAGTACTTC. This gives the protein CASRGRETQYF. Full variable domain (rest looked up from reference TRBV2 and TRBJ2-5): EPEVTQTPSHQVTQMGQEVILRCVPISNHLYFYWYRQILGQKVEFLVSFYNNEISEKSEIFDDQFSVERPDGSNFTLKIRSTKLEDSAMYFCASRGRETQYFGPGTRLLVL.

This chain connects TRBV5-1 to TRBJ2-5; 8 bases fit TRBD1. The trim removed 4 bases at V and 5 bases at J, leaving 10 bases unmatched. Germline values: CDR1 SGHRS, CDR2 YFSETQ. The CDR3 extends over 15 amino acids. CDR3 loop: CASSLVPTGVETQYF. The DNA of the CDR3 is TGCGCCAGCAGCCTCGTACCGACAGGGGTTGAGACCCAGTACTTC.

Only a few counts were recorded for this clone. This chain links TRBV19 with TRBJ1-2; the D gene is possibly TRBD1 (5 bases). Trimming removed 4 bases at V and 0 bases at J, with 12 bases between. Germline values: CDR1 LNHDA, CDR2 SQIVND (reference sequence). The CDR3 length is 15 residues. CDR3 sequence (DNA): TGTGCCAGTAGTACCCCTCAGGGAGCTAACTATGGCTACACCTTC. Protein sequence: CASSTPQGANYGYTF.

The CDR3 nucleotides read TGTGCCAGCAGTAACAGGGGGATTTCCTACGAGCAGTACTTC. It is translated as CASSNRGISYEQYF. The genes are TRBV28 and TRBJ2-7; 8 nucleotides line up with TRBD1. CDR1 is MDHEN, CDR2 SYDVKM, per germline. Unmatched junction bases numbered 4, after V lost 5 bases and J lost 1 base. This CDR3 region has 14 residues.